A single sample gave rise to the 14 T cell receptor beta chains below, sequenced in a study of cytomegalovirus exposure and HLA in healthy donors. This PCR relied on a set of 60 Vbeta primers and 13 Jbeta primers. Data came from immunoSEQ multiplex PCR; TCRdb stores just in-frame clones and leaves some out. This table has about 81,000 clones, 70% to 80% appearing once. The sample comprised PBMCs. These receptors all stem from a man aged 50-59 years in good health and CMV-seropositive.

The chain joins TRBV10-2 to TRBJ1-2; the D gene is possibly TRBD1 (6 bases). CDR1 and CDR2 (germline): WSHSY, SAAADI. The V gene lost 6 bases and the J gene lost 8 bases, with 22 bases spanning the gap. The CDR3 contains 15 residues. DNA for the CDR3: TGCGCCAGCAGGGGAACCTGGGGGGGCCTTCGAGGCTACACCTTC. It encodes CASRGTWGGLRGYTF.

V usage is TRBV7-2 and J usage is TRBJ2-5; 10 bases are shared with TRBD2. The CDR3 loop spans 16 amino acids. The germline V gene has CDR1 SGHTA and CDR2 FQGNSA. V shed 7 bases and J 5 bases; nucleotides not matched to a gene: 13. As DNA, the CDR3 is TGTGCCAGCACCCCCGGAGCGGGAGGGCCGTTGGAGACCCAGTACTTC. Its protein product is CASTPGAGGPLETQYF.

The chain uses TRBV5-1 and TRBJ2-7, with 7 bases that match TRBD2. Germline V lookup: CDR1 SGHRS, CDR2 YFSETQ. The trim removed 4 bases at V and 0 bases at J, leaving 7 bases unmatched. This CDR3 comprises 15 residues. CDR3 protein: CASSSGTVSSYEQYF. As DNA, the CDR3 is TGCGCCAGCAGCAGCGGGACCGTGAGCTCCTACGAGCAGTACTTC.

The chain joins TRBV6-1 to TRBJ2-7, with D uncertain. This CDR3 is 12 amino acids long. Germline V lookup: CDR1 MNHNS, CDR2 SASEGT. V was shortened by 6 bases and J by 0 bases, with 6 bases between the two germline ends. In nucleotides, the CDR3 is TGTGCCAGCAGGGCTAGCTCCTACGAGCAGTACTTC. Protein: CASRASSYEQYF.

The chain carries TRBV11-1 and TRBJ2-7; D gene uncertain. V lost 1 base, J lost 0 bases, and 7 bases lay in between. The germline gives CDR1 SGHAT, CDR2 FQDESV (reference sequence). The CDR3 extends over 14 amino acids. This chain's CDR3 is CASSLVQVSYEQYF. In DNA form, the CDR3 reads TGTGCCAGCAGCTTAGTCCAGGTCTCCTACGAGCAGTACTTC.

The CDR3 reads CASSLRGDNRETQYF. The DNA of the CDR3 is TGCGCCAGCAGCCTACGGGGGGATAATAGAGAGACCCAGTACTTC. The rearrangement links TRBV5-1 to TRBJ2-5; TRBD2 agrees at 7 bases. The germline CDR1 and CDR2 sequences are SGHRS and YFSETQ. The CDR3 totals 15 residues. The J segment lost 4 bases and the V segment lost 4 bases, leaving 10 bases of the junction unmatched.

The DNA of the CDR3 is TGTGCCAGTAGTACCCAGGGGTACTCTGGAAACACCATATATTTT. Its translation is CASSTQGYSGNTIYF. The chain employs TRBV19 and TRBJ1-3; possible D gene TRBD1, 6 bases. In germline, CDR1 is LNHDA, CDR2 SQIVND (reference sequence). The CDR3 loop spans 15 amino acids. V was pared by 4 bases and J by 0 bases, with 10 bases between.

The rearrangement links TRBV5-4 to TRBJ1-2, with 7 nucleotides matching TRBD1. V lost 4 bases to trimming and J lost 5 bases; unmatched junction nucleotides: 5. Germline CDR1 is SGHNT and CDR2 is YYREEE (reference sequence). This CDR3 has 13 amino acids. CDR3 sequence reads: CASSRTGNYGYTF. CDR3 bases: TGTGCCAGCAGCCGGACAGGAAATTATGGCTACACCTTC.

The chain combines TRBV11-3 with TRBJ2-7; 10 nucleotides line up with TRBD1. The V gene's germline CDR1 is SGHNT and CDR2 YENEEA. V lost 5 bases and J lost 5; bases outside the gene matches: 6. This CDR3 comprises 14 residues. This CDR3 is CASSLDRGFDEQYF. The CDR3 DNA reads as TGTGCCAGCAGCCTGGACAGGGGGTTCGACGAGCAGTACTTC.

V usage is TRBV9 and J usage is TRBJ2-3; 9 bases fit TRBD2. Germline CDR1 reads SGDLS; CDR2 reads YYNGEE. The CDR3 is 18 amino acids. V gave up 1 base and J gave up 1 base; unmatched junction bases: 10. CDR3: CASSVWVREGFGTDTQYF. CDR3 in DNA: TGTGCCAGCAGCGTATGGGTGCGGGAGGGGTTTGGCACAGATACGCAGTATTTT.

The chain couples TRBV6-1 to TRBJ1-2; 8 bases map to TRBD1. Germline V gene data show CDR1 as MNHNS and CDR2 as SASEGT. J lost 7 bases, V lost 7 bases, and 11 bases had no gene match. This CDR3 spans 14 amino acids. The CDR3, as DNA: TGTGCCAGCAAGACTTGGACAGGGACGGGTGGCTACACCTTC. Protein product: CASKTWTGTGGYTF.

The chain has TRBV4-2 and TRBJ2-7, with TRBD2 matching 11 bases. CDR1 and CDR2 (germline): LGHNA, YNFKEQ. The V gene end was trimmed by 0 bases and the J gene end by 7 bases; junction bases not matched to a gene: 8. CDR3 size: 16 residues. CDR3 DNA: TGTGCCAGCAGCCAAGATAGTACTAGCGGGGGAGGGGAGCAGTACTTC. It is translated as CASSQDSTSGGGEQYF.

J is TRBJ2-7 and V is TRBV4-3; D is perhaps TRBD2 (5 bases). The V end was cut by 0 bases, the J end by 2 bases, with 14 bases between. The CDR3 sequence is 16 residues long. The germline gives CDR1 LGHNA, CDR2 YSLEER. The chain's CDR3 is CASSQDVRGSTYEQYF. The CDR3 region has the DNA TGCGCCAGCAGCCAAGATGTTAGAGGGAGCACCTACGAGCAGTACTTC.

This chain uses TRBV7-9 with TRBJ2-3; TRBD1 matches at 9 bases. The CDR3 loop spans 15 amino acids. With V trimmed by 4 bases and J by 3 bases, 5 bases remained unmatched. Germline V gene lookup returns CDR1 SEHNR and CDR2 FQNEAQ (reference sequence). CDR3 bases: TGTGCCAGCAGCTATGCGACAGGGGGGACAGATACGCAGTATTTT. This gives the protein CASSYATGGTDTQYF.